Listed below are T cell receptor beta chains from one sample, sequenced in a study of CD8+CD57+ T cells in acquired aplastic anemia. TCRdb redid the calling of the reads with MiXCR, one entry per CDR3 protein. In the table there are some 150,000 distinct CDR3 sequences, 71% of which are singletons. The sample taken for sequencing was sorted CD4+, CD8+, or CD8+CD57+ T cells (not recorded which) from PBMCs. The receptors originated from a human donor with aplastic anemia. The CDR3 runs from the conserved cysteine through the conserved F or W. A D gene is named only where the DNA matches it firmly. The size field is filled for only some rows; it gives once, few, many or a size class.

J: TRBJ2-1; V: TRBV15; D: -; size: -; DNA: TGTGCCACCAGCAGAGGCGGGGGCGCCTACAATGAGCAGTTCTTC; CDR3: CATSRGGGAYNEQFF
J: TRBJ2-7; V: TRBV20-1; D: -; size: -; DNA: TGCAGTGCTAGTCGGGGCACTAGCTCCTACGAGCAGTACTTC; CDR3: CSASRGTSSYEQYF
J: TRBJ2-7; V: TRBV20-1; D: TRBD2; size: few; DNA: TGCAGCGCACGGACTAGCGGGGGGGCCTACGAGCAGTACTTC; CDR3: CSARTSGGAYEQYF
J: TRBJ2-2; V: TRBV7-9; D: -; size: -; DNA: TGTGCCAGCAGCTTAGCTTTTTTAGGGCTAGCCGGGAGCACCGGGGAGCTGTTTTTT; CDR3: CASSLAFLGLAGSTGELFF
J: TRBJ1-2; V: TRBV7-2; D: -; size: -; DNA: TGTGCCAGCAGCTTATACAGCTCCTATGGCTACACCTTC; CDR3: CASSLYSSYGYTF
J: TRBJ2-7; V: TRBV13; D: TRBD1; size: many; DNA: TGTGCCAGCAGCTCCACCGGACAGGTCAACGAGCAGTACTTC; CDR3: CASSSTGQVNEQYF
J: TRBJ2-1; V: TRBV10-3; D: TRBD1; size: -; DNA: TGTGCCATCAGTGAGTACAGGGGGCCCTACAATGAGCAGTTCTTC; CDR3: CAISEYRGPYNEQFF
J: TRBJ2-2; V: TRBV20-1; D: TRBD1; size: -; DNA: TGCAGTGCTAGAGATCCCGGGACAGGGGGAGACACCGGGGAGCTGTTTTTT; CDR3: CSARDPGTGGDTGELFF
J: TRBJ2-1; V: TRBV6-1; D: TRBD2; size: -; DNA: TGTGCCAGCAGTGCCCCGGGGGGACTAGCGGTTTACAATGAGCAGTTCTTC; CDR3: CASSAPGGLAVYNEQFF
J: TRBJ2-1; V: TRBV6-4; D: TRBD1; size: -; DNA: TGTGCCAGCAGTGGACAGGGGGTAAACAATGAGCAGTTCTTC; CDR3: CASSGQGVNNEQFF
J: TRBJ1-4; V: TRBV2; D: TRBD1; size: -; DNA: TGTGCCAGCTTGCGGACAGGGACTAATGAAAAACTGTTTTTT; CDR3: CASLRTGTNEKLFF
J: TRBJ2-3; V: TRBV12-3/TRBV12-4; D: -; size: -; DNA: TGTGCCAGCAGTTTACTAGATACGCAGTATTTT; CDR3: CASSLLDTQYF
J: TRBJ2-1; V: TRBV9; D: -; size: -; DNA: TGTGCCAGCAGCGTATCAGGTTTGGATGAGCAGTTCTTC; CDR3: CASSVSGLDEQFF
J: TRBJ2-5; V: TRBV7-2; D: -; size: many; DNA: TGTGCCAGCAGCTTAGAGATACAAGAGACCCAGTACTTC; CDR3: CASSLEIQETQYF
J: TRBJ2-7; V: TRBV7-3; D: -; size: -; DNA: TGTGCCAGCAGCTTCAGGAATGACGAGCAGTACTTC; CDR3: CASSFRNDEQYF
J: TRBJ2-7; V: TRBV27; D: -; size: many; DNA: TGTGCCAGCAGCGGGCCGGGATCTAACCTCTACGAGCAGTACTTC; CDR3: CASSGPGSNLYEQYF
J: TRBJ2-5; V: TRBV6-4; D: -; size: once; DNA: TGTGCCAGCAGTGACTCAACAGGGTCAGAGACCCAGTACTTC; CDR3: CASSDSTGSETQYF
J: TRBJ2-2; V: TRBV7-3; D: -; size: -; DNA: TGTGCCAGCAGCTCGGAGGGTAGCCCACTCGGCACCGGGGAGCTGTTTTTT; CDR3: CASSSEGSPLGTGELFF
J: TRBJ2-1; V: TRBV24-1; D: -; size: once; DNA: TGTGCCACCAGTGATCGAAAGGGACGGTCCTACAATGAGCAGTTCTTC; CDR3: CATSDRKGRSYNEQFF
J: TRBJ2-3; V: TRBV10-3; D: TRBD1; size: -; DNA: TGTGCCACCACCATCCCCGGGACAGGGGGCGCAGATACGCAGTATTTT; CDR3: CATTIPGTGGADTQYF
J: TRBJ2-1; V: TRBV5-4; D: TRBD2; size: -; DNA: TGTGCCAGCAGCTTGGCCGTAGGACTAGCGAATGAGCAGTTCTTC; CDR3: CASSLAVGLANEQFF
J: TRBJ1-5; V: TRBV29-1; D: -; size: -; DNA: TGCAGCGTTGCGTGGGCTAGCAATCAGCCCCAGCATTTT; CDR3: CSVAWASNQPQHF
J: TRBJ1-2; V: TRBV9; D: TRBD1; size: -; DNA: TGTGCCAGCAGCGGCACAGGGGTGTACTATGGCTACACCTTC; CDR3: CASSGTGVYYGYTF
J: TRBJ2-5; V: TRBV14; D: -; size: few; DNA: TGTGCCAGCAGCCCATGGGGTTACCAAGAGACCCAGTACTTC; CDR3: CASSPWGYQETQYF
J: TRBJ2-3; V: TRBV20-1; D: -; size: -; DNA: TGCAGTGCTAGGGACCGTACAGATACGCAGTATTTT; CDR3: CSARDRTDTQYF
J: TRBJ2-2; V: TRBV20-1; D: -; size: few; DNA: TGCAGTGCTAGAGCCTTGGCGGGGGAGCTGTTTTTT; CDR3: CSARALAGELFF
J: TRBJ1-2; V: TRBV2; D: TRBD1; size: once; DNA: TGTGCCAGCAGTAGCCTTACAGGGGGGTATGGCTACACCTTC; CDR3: CASSSLTGGYGYTF